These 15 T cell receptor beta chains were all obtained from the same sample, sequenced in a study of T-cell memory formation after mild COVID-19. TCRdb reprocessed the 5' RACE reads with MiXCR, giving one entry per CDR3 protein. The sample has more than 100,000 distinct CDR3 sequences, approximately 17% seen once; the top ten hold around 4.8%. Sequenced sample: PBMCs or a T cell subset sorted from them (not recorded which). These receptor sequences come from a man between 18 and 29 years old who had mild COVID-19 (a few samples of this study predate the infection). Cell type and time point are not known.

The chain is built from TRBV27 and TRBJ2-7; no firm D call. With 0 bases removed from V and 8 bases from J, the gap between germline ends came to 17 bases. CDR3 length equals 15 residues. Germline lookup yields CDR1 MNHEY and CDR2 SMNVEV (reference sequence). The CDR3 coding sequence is TGTGCCAGCAGTTTATCGGGGAAACCCCCTGGAAAGCAGTACTTC. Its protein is CASSLSGKPPGKQYF.

CDR3 nucleotides: TGCAGTGCTTTGGGACAGTACGAGCAGTACGTC. Translation gives CSALGQYEQYV. V gene TRBV20-1 combines with J gene TRBJ2-7; 7 nucleotides match TRBD1. V lost 5 bases and J lost 4; bases outside the gene matches: 2. This CDR3 has 11 amino acids. Germline V gene lookup returns CDR1 DFQATT and CDR2 SNEGSKA (reference sequence).

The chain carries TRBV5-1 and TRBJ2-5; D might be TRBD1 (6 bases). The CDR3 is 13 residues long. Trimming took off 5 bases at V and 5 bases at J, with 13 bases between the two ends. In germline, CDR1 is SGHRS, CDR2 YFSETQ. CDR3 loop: CASRQGFQETQYF. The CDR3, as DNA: TGCGCCAGCAGGCAGGGGTTTCAGGAGACCCAGTACTTC.

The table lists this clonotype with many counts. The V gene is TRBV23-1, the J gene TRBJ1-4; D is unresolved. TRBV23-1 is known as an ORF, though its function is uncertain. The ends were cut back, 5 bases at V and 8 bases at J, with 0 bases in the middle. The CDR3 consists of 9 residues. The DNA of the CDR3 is TGCGCCAGCAGTGAAAAACTGTTTTTT. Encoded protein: CASSEKLFF.

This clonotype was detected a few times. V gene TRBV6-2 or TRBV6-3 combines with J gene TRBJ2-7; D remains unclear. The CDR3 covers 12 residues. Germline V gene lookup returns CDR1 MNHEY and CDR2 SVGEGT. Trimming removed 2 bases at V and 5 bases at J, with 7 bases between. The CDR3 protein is CASSYPHDEQYF. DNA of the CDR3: TGTGCCAGCAGTTACCCCCACGACGAGCAGTACTTC.

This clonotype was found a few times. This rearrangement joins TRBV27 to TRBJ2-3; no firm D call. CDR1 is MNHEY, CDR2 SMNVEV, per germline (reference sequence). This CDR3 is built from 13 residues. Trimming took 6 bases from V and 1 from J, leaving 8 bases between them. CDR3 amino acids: CASRDHGTDTQYF. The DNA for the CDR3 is TGTGCCAGCAGGGACCACGGCACAGATACGCAGTATTTT.

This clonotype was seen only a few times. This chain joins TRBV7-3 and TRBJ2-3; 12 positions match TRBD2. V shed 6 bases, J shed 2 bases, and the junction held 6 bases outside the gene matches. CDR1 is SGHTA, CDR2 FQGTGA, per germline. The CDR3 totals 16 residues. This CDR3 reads CASRSGLAGITDTQYF. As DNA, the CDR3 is TGTGCCAGCAGGTCAGGACTAGCGGGGATCACAGATACGCAGTATTTT.

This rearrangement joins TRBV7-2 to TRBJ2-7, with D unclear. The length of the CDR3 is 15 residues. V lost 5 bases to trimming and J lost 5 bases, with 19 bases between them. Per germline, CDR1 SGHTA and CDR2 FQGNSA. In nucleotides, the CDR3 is TGTGCCAGCAGCGCCGTGGGCAGCCCCATCCACGAGCAGTACGTC. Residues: CASSAVGSPIHEQYV.

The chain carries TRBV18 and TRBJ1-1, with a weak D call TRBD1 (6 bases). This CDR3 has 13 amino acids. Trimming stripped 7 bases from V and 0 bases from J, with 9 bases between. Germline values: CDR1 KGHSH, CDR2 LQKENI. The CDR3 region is CASLDSLNTEAFF. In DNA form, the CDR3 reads TGTGCCAGCTTGGACAGCCTGAACACTGAAGCTTTCTTT.

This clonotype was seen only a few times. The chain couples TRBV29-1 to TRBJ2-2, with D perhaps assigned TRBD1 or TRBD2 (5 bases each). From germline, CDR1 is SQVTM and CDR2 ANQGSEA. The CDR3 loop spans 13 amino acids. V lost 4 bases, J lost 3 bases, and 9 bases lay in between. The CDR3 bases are TGCAGCGTTGCTGGGACCTACACCGGGGAGCTGTTTTTT. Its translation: CSVAGTYTGELFF.

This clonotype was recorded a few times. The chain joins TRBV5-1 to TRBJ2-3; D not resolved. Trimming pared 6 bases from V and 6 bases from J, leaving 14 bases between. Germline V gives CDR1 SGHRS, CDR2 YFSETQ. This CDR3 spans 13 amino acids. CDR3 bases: TGCGCCAGCATGAGTGGGAATCGGGATACGCAGTATTTT. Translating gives CASMSGNRDTQYF.

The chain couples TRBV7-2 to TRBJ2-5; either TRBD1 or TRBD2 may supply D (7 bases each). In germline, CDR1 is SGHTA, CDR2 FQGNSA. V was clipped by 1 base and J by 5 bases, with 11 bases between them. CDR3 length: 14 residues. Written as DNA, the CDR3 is TGTGCCAGCAGCTTAGTCAGGGGGGGGGAGACCCAGTACTTC. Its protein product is CASSLVRGGETQYF.

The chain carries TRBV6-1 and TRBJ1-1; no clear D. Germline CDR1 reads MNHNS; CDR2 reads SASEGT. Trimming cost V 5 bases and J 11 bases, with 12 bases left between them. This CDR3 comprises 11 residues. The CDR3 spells CASSSWVEAFF. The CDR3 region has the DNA TGTGCCAGCAGTTCGTGGGTGGAGGCTTTCTTT.

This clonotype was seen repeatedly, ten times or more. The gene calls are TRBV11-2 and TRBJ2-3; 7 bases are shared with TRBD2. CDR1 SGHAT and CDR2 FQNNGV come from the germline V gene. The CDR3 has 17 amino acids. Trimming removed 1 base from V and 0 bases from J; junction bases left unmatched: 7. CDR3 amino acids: CASSLGVAGSSTDTQYF. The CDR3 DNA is TGTGCCAGCAGCTTAGGAGTAGCGGGCTCCAGCACAGATACGCAGTATTTT.

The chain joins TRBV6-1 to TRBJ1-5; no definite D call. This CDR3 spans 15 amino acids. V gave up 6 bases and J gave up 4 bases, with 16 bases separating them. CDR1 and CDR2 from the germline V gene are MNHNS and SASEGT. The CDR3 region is CASSWVRLENQPQHF. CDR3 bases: TGTGCCAGCAGCTGGGTCAGGTTGGAGAATCAGCCCCAGCATTTT.